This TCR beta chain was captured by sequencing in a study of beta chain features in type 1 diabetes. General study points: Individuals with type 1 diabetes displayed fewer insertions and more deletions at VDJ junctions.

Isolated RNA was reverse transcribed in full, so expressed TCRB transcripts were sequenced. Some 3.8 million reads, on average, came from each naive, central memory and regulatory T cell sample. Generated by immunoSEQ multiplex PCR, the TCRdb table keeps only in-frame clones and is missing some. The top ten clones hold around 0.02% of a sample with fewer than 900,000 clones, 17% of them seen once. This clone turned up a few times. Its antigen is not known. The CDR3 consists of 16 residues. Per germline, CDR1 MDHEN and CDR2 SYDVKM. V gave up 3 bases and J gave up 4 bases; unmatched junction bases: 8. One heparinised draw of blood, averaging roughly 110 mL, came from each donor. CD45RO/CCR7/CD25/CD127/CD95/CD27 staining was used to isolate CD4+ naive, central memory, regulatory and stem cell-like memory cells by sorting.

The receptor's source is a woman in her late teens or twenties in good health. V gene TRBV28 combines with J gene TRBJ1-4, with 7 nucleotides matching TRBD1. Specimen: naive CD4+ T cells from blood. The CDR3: CASSFLPGQLNEKLFF. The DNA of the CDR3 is TGTGCCAGCAGTTTCCTGCCGGGACAGCTTAATGAAAAACTGTTTTTT.